What follows are 7 T cell receptor beta chains derived from one specimen sequenced in a study of beta chain features in type 1 diabetes. No cognate antigen is known for these TCRs. Study-wide results and limits: In all four CD4+ subsets, TCRB CDR3 length was significantly, moderately reduced in type 1 diabetes.

Sequenced material consisted of expressed TCRB transcripts (all of the isolated RNA was reverse transcribed). Sequenced by immunoSEQ multiplex PCR; TCRdb stores in-frame clones only, minus some. The sample has about 52,000 clones, over 40% seen once. The sequencing input was Tregs from blood. These receptors came from a man aged 30 to 39 with type 1 diabetes.

The table lists this clone with a few counts. The chain carries TRBV18 and TRBJ1-4; D call uncertain. This CDR3 is 16 amino acids long. The germline gives CDR1 KGHSH, CDR2 LQKENI. V dropped 4 bases and J dropped 0 bases, with 12 bases sitting between them. Here the CDR3 DNA reads TGTGCCAGCTCACAGGGAGCACCCGCAACTAATGAAAAACTGTTTTTT. It translates to CASSQGAPATNEKLFF. Looking up the rest from reference TRBV18 and TRBJ1-4 gives the full variable domain: NAGVMQNPRHLVRRRGQEARLRCSPMKGHSHVYWYRQLPEEGLKFMVYLQKENIIDESGMPKERFSAEFPKEGPSILRIQQVVRGDSAAYFCASSQGAPATNEKLFFGSGTQLSVL.

There are a few counts of this clone. This chain connects TRBV7-9 to TRBJ2-1; TRBD2 matches at 7 bases. Germline V gene lookup returns CDR1 SEHNR and CDR2 FQNEAQ (reference sequence). The CDR3 extends over 17 amino acids. The V gene end was trimmed by 2 bases and the J gene end by 6 bases; junction bases not matched to a gene: 13. Here the CDR3 reads CASSLSGLYPGGNEQFF. CDR3 nucleotides: TGTGCCAGCAGCTTAAGCGGACTTTACCCGGGGGGCAATGAGCAGTTCTTC.

The chain couples TRBV7-3 to TRBJ2-1, with 9 bases matching TRBD2. Germline lookup yields CDR1 SGHTA and CDR2 FQGTGA. J gave up 7 bases and V 1 base, and 11 bases lay outside the gene matches. CDR3 length equals 17 residues. The CDR3 DNA sequence: TGTGCCAGCAGCTTAAGGGGCGGGGCTAGCGGGGATAATGAGCAGTTCTTC. Its protein product is CASSLRGGASGDNEQFF.

The chain combines TRBV7-6 with TRBJ2-5; D gene ambiguous. Near its end, the DNA agrees better with TRBJ2-7, so the J call may be wrong. This CDR3 contains 13 residues. Germline assignment: CDR1 SGHVS and CDR2 FNYEAQ. The CDR3 protein is CASQPSYSYEQYF. CDR3 coding DNA: TGTGCCAGCCAACCTTCCTATTCCTACGAGCAGTACTTC.

J is TRBJ2-7 and V is TRBV15, with 10 bases aligning to TRBD2. The CDR3 is made up of 16 amino acids. CDR1 LNHNV and CDR2 YYDKDF come from the germline V gene (reference sequence). J lost 4 bases, V lost 5 bases, and 11 bases had no gene match. CDR3 sequence reads: CATSGPSGRSYYEQYF. The DNA of the CDR3 is TGTGCCACCAGCGGACCTAGCGGGAGAAGTTATTACGAGCAGTACTTC.

The V gene is TRBV7-2, the J gene TRBJ2-5, with D possibly being TRBD2 (6 bases). Germline assignment: CDR1 SGHTA and CDR2 FQGNSA. This CDR3 contains 15 residues. Deletions cut 5 bases from V and 2 bases from J, with 15 bases between. CDR3 amino acids: CASSEQLADQETQYF. The DNA for the CDR3 is TGTGCCAGCAGCGAACAATTAGCGGATCAAGAGACCCAGTACTTC.

The chain is built from TRBV28 and TRBJ2-3; a possible D gene is TRBD1 (6 bases). Germline CDR1 reads MDHEN; CDR2 reads SYDVKM. V was trimmed by 1 base and J by 6 bases, leaving 20 bases between them. There are 17 residues in the CDR3. The CDR3, as DNA: TGTGCCAGCAGTTTATATCTCCCAGGGGCAGAGGTGGATACGCAGTATTTT. It is translated as CASSLYLPGAEVDTQYF.